This T cell receptor (beta chain) was sequenced in a study of T-cell memory formation after mild COVID-19. A remark on this clonotype: What it binds is unknown.

TCRdb analysed the 5' RACE reads with MiXCR anew, one entry per CDR3 protein. This table has around 420,000 distinct CDR3 sequences, 24% appearing once. Study results and caveats: Most CD4+ clones that shrank were in CM and EM, while CD8+ ones turned up in EMRA.

Germline CDR1 is SGHRS and CDR2 is YFSETQ. This CDR3 has 15 residues. V was pared by 0 bases and J by 1 base, with 11 bases between. The sequenced sample consisted of PBMCs or a T cell subset sorted from them (not recorded which). The TCR originated in an adult woman who had mild COVID-19 (a few samples of this study predate the infection). Cell type and time point are not known. V and J are TRBV5-1 and TRBJ2-7, with D possibly being TRBD1 (7 bases). The DNA of the CDR3 is TGCGCCAGCAGCTTGGAGGCAGGGGGGTCCTACGAGCAGTACTTC. This codes for CASSLEAGGSYEQYF.